These 18 T cell receptor beta chains originate from one sample sequenced in a study of blood T cells in healthy people across ages. Then a second PCR, running roughly 6 to 11 cycles, was carried out with a sample-barcoded 5' primer and a J-beta primer mix. TCRdb re-called the 5' RACE reads with MiXCR, one entry per CDR3 protein. The sample has 600,000 to 900,000 distinct CDR3 sequences, around 25% seen once. The same sample was also studied in work on T cells of mothers and their children.

Sequencing used blood. These TCRs come from a boy aged 5-17 years in good health.

This clonotype was seen more than once but under ten times. CDR3 region: CASSSDGNSGANVLTF. CDR3 coding DNA: TGCGCCAGCAGCTCGGACGGGAACTCTGGGGCCAACGTCCTGACTTTC. The V call is TRBV5-1, the J call TRBJ2-6, with TRBD2 as a possible D gene (5 bases). Trimming shortened V by 3 bases and J by 0 bases, and 10 bases separated the two germline ends. CDR1 SGHRS and CDR2 YFSETQ come from the germline V gene. This CDR3 has 16 amino acids.

The chain joins TRBV5-1 to TRBJ2-5; no clear D gene. CDR3 length equals 16 residues. The germline CDR1 and CDR2 sequences are SGHRS and YFSETQ. V dropped 4 bases and J dropped 1 base, with 17 bases sitting between them. DNA of the CDR3: TGCGCCAGCAGCGGGCTAGAAACCGATACCCAAGAGACCCAGTACTTC. This codes for CASSGLETDTQETQYF.

The gene calls are TRBV5-1 and TRBJ2-5; 12 nucleotides line up with TRBD2. The germline gives CDR1 SGHRS, CDR2 YFSETQ. V trimming: 5 bases; J trimming: 6 bases; junction bases outside the gene matches: 11. The CDR3 contains 16 residues. CDR3 in DNA: TGCGCCAGCAGAACCGCCCTAGCGGGGGGGCCGAAGACCCAGTACTTC. Translating gives CASRTALAGGPKTQYF.

The chain links TRBV5-5 to TRBJ2-7; D is ambiguous. CDR1 and CDR2 from the germline V gene are SGHKS and YYEKEE (reference sequence). The CDR3 is made up of 14 amino acids. V shed 2 bases and J shed 2 bases, with 11 bases lying between them. The CDR3 DNA is TGTGCCAGCAGCTTTGTGACATCCGCCTACGAGCAGTACTTC. It encodes CASSFVTSAYEQYF.

There are a few counts of this clonotype. The rearrangement links TRBV28 to TRBJ1-4, with D possibly TRBD1 on 5 matching bases. Germline values: CDR1 MDHEN, CDR2 SYDVKM. Trimming took 6 bases from V and 5 from J, leaving 19 bases between them. This CDR3 is built from 16 residues. The CDR3 coding sequence is TGTGCCAGCAGCCGGGGTTGGAAGGGGTGGAATGAAAAACTGTTTTTT. Amino acid sequence: CASSRGWKGWNEKLFF.

Only a few counts were recorded for this clonotype. CDR3 loop: CASSARTGNEKLFF. The CDR3 region has the DNA TGTGCCAGCAGCGCGCGGACAGGGAATGAAAAACTGTTTTTT. The V gene is TRBV9, the J gene TRBJ1-4, with 8 bases identical to TRBD1. The germline gives CDR1 SGDLS, CDR2 YYNGEE. CDR3 length: 14 amino acids. Trimming cost V 3 bases and J 5 bases; bases outside gene matches: 3.

This clonotype was observed a handful of times. The CDR3 sequence is CASSLRDTSGYTDTQYF. Written as DNA, the CDR3 is TGTGCCAGCAGCTTAAGGGATACTAGCGGGTACACAGATACGCAGTATTTT. The V and J genes are TRBV7-3 and TRBJ2-3; 9 bases align to TRBD2. With 1 base clipped from V and 2 bases from J, the junction kept 7 bases outside the gene matches. Germline V gene sequence: CDR1 SGHTA, CDR2 FQGTGA. The CDR3 contains 17 residues.

In regard to this clonotype: One end of the junction is discordant with germline, which a read error may explain. The chain uses TRBV7-9 and TRBJ2-5; a weak D match, TRBD2 (5 bases). Germline V gene sequence: CDR1 SEHNR, CDR2 FQNEAQ (reference sequence). The CDR3 runs 15 residues. The CDR3 coding sequence is TGTACCAGCAGCTTTCGCTCTAGCCAACAAGAGACCCAGCACTTC. Its translation is CTSSFRSSQQETQHF.

There are a few counts of this clonotype. The chain recombines TRBV23-1 with TRBJ2-7, with TRBD1 as a possible D gene (7 bases). TRBV23-1 is known as an ORF, though its function is uncertain. The CDR3 loop spans 15 amino acids. The V end was cut by 8 bases, the J end by 0 bases, with 17 bases between. CDR3 residues: CASGRAGQSSYEQYF. The CDR3 DNA follows: TGCGCCAGCGGTCGTGCGGGACAGAGCTCCTACGAGCAGTACTTC.

This chain joins TRBV3-1 and TRBJ1-3, with D hard to call. Germline V CDR1 and CDR2: LGHDT, YNNKEL (reference sequence). The V end was cut by 2 bases, the J end by 0 bases, with 8 bases between. The CDR3 runs to 15 residues. This CDR3 reads CASSQLGTSGNTIYF. In DNA form, the CDR3 reads TGTGCCAGCAGCCAATTGGGAACCTCTGGAAACACCATATATTTT.

This clonotype was observed a handful of times. V and J are TRBV10-3 and TRBJ1-5, with unresolved D. V gave up 10 bases and J gave up 4 bases, with 23 bases separating them. This CDR3 contains 16 residues. The V gene's germline CDR1 is ENHRY and CDR2 SYGVKD. CDR3 nucleotide sequence: TGTGCCACTCATTTTCCGGGATCCAGAAGGAATCAGCCCCAGCATTTT. It yields the protein CATHFPGSRRNQPQHF.

The chain combines TRBV4-1 with TRBJ2-3; 8 positions agree with TRBD2. After removal of 1 base from V and 8 bases from J, the junction contained 11 bases not matched to a gene. The CDR3 sequence is 16 residues long. The germline V gene encodes CDR1 MGHRA and CDR2 YSYEKL. CDR3 nucleotides: TGCGCCAGCAGCCAAGGTTATAGCGGGGCACCGGGTACGCAGTATTTT. Its protein is CASSQGYSGAPGTQYF.

The chain is built from TRBV20-1 and TRBJ2-7; D perhaps matches TRBD2 (5 bases). Germline CDR1 and CDR2: DFQATT and SNEGSKA (reference sequence). There are 14 residues in the CDR3. V lost 6 bases to trimming and J lost 4 bases, with 19 bases between them. This chain's CDR3 is CSASNYSGGYEQYF. The CDR3 coding sequence is TGCAGTGCCTCAAATTATTCTGGAGGTTACGAGCAGTACTTC.

V gene TRBV5-1 combines with J gene TRBJ2-1; D not resolved. CDR1 and CDR2 from the germline V gene are SGHRS and YFSETQ. CDR3 length: 13 amino acids. Trimming pared 5 bases from V and 3 bases from J, leaving 9 bases between. CDR3 loop: CASRGLFYNEQFF. CDR3 coding DNA: TGCGCCAGCAGGGGGTTGTTCTACAATGAGCAGTTCTTC.

The V gene is TRBV28, the J gene TRBJ2-5, with D perhaps matching TRBD1 (6 bases). The CDR3 runs to 15 residues. In germline, CDR1 is MDHEN, CDR2 SYDVKM. Trimming stripped 9 bases from V and 2 bases from J, with 19 bases between. CDR3 in amino acids: CASHSEQGGQETQYF. The CDR3 bases are TGTGCCAGTCACTCAGAACAGGGTGGTCAAGAGACCCAGTACTTC. The whole variable domain, remainder taken from reference TRBV28 and TRBJ2-5, is DVKVTQSSRYLVKRTGEKVFLECVQDMDHENMFWYRQDPGLGLRLIYFSYDVKMKEKGDIPEGYSVSREKKERFSLILESASTNQTSMYLCASHSEQGGQETQYFGPGTRLLVL.

This chain links TRBV7-9 with TRBJ2-7; TRBD2 is a possible D gene (6 bases). The CDR3 totals 13 residues. Per the germline V gene, CDR1 is SEHNR and CDR2 is FQNEAQ (reference sequence). Trimming stripped 2 bases from V and 6 bases from J, with 11 bases between. The CDR3 DNA reads as TGTGCCAGCAGCTTATTGGTTAGCGGCGAGCAGTACTTC. Residues: CASSLLVSGEQYF. The full variable domain, its missing parts supplied by reference TRBV7-9 and TRBJ2-7, is DTGVSQNPRHKITKRGQNVTFRCDPISEHNRLYWYRQTLGQGPEFLTYFQNEAQLEKSRLLSDRFSAERPKGSFSTLEIQRTEQGDSAMYLCASSLLVSGEQYFGPGTRLTVT.

The chain recombines TRBV3-1 with TRBJ2-7; D remains unclear. The J call could be wrong; TRBJ2-5 is a better fit for the DNA end. The CDR3 spans 14 residues. The germline V gene encodes CDR1 LGHDT and CDR2 YNNKEL (reference sequence). The CDR3 loop is CASSQEGGEVTQYF. CDR3 bases: TGTGCCAGCAGCCAAGAGGGTGGAGAAGTGACCCAGTACTTC.

This clonotype has just a few counts. This chain links TRBV20-1 with TRBJ2-5; D is unresolved. The CDR3 has 13 amino acids. The V gene lost 3 bases and the J gene lost 5 bases, with 13 bases spanning the gap. Germline V gene sequence: CDR1 DFQATT, CDR2 SNEGSKA (reference sequence). As DNA, the CDR3 is TGCAGTGCTAGTGCTGGCAACGGGGAGACCCAGTACTTC. Translated, it gives CSASAGNGETQYF.